The rows below give T cell receptor beta chains drawn from one sample of a study of early T cells in non-severe SARS-CoV-2 infection. MiXCR, applied by TCRdb to the 5' RACE reads, yields one record per CDR3 protein. The sample records fewer than 65,000 distinct CDR3 sequences, over 9.5% being singletons. The sample comprised whole blood. The receptor source for this set is an adult who was a healthcare worker with PCR-confirmed SARS-CoV-2 infection or an uninfected control (not recorded which). CDR3s include the opening cysteine and the closing phenylalanine or tryptophan. Each record gives: CDR3 protein, CDR3 DNA, V gene, CDR3 length, clone size, D gene, J gene. A D gene is named only where the DNA matches it firmly. Part of the rows lack a size; the others show once, few, many or a class for expanded clones.

CDR3aa: CASSSEAEQYF
CDR3nt: TGTGCCAGCAGCTCCGAAGCCGAGCAGTACTTC
v_gene: TRBV5-4
len: 11
abundance: .
d_gene: .
j_gene: TRBJ2-7

CDR3aa: CASSTYRGLGEQYF
CDR3nt: TGTGCCAGCAGCACTTACAGGGGGTTGGGGGAGCAGTACTTC
v_gene: TRBV11-2
len: 14
abundance: many
d_gene: TRBD1
j_gene: TRBJ2-7

CDR3aa: CSVGPRETQYF
CDR3nt: TGCAGCGTGGGGCCGCGGGAGACCCAGTACTTC
v_gene: TRBV29-1
len: 11
abundance: many
d_gene: .
j_gene: TRBJ2-5

CDR3aa: CGAGASTDTQYF
CDR3nt: TGCGGAGCGGGGGCGAGCACAGATACGCAGTATTTT
v_gene: TRBV20-1
len: 12
abundance: .
d_gene: TRBD2
j_gene: TRBJ2-3

CDR3aa: CASSSSWTNRDEKLFF
CDR3nt: TGTGCCAGCAGCTCCAGTTGGACTAACCGAGATGAAAAACTGTTTTTT
v_gene: TRBV7-9
len: 16
abundance: many
d_gene: .
j_gene: TRBJ1-4

CDR3aa: CASSTRVHTGELFF
CDR3nt: TGTGCCAGCAGCACCCGGGTCCACACCGGGGAGCTGTTTTTT
v_gene: TRBV7-2
len: 14
abundance: many
d_gene: .
j_gene: TRBJ2-2

CDR3aa: CAWSTAYEQYF
CDR3nt: TGTGCCTGGAGTACGGCCTACGAGCAGTACTTC
v_gene: TRBV30
len: 11
abundance: few
d_gene: .
j_gene: TRBJ2-7

CDR3aa: CSVGQTYEQYF
CDR3nt: TGCAGCGTTGGACAGACCTACGAGCAGTACTTC
v_gene: TRBV29-1
len: 11
abundance: .
d_gene: .
j_gene: TRBJ2-7

CDR3aa: CASSLIGGGSSYNEQFF
CDR3nt: TGCGCCAGCAGCTTGATCGGAGGGGGCAGTTCCTACAATGAGCAGTTCTTC
v_gene: TRBV5-1
len: 17
abundance: .
d_gene: .
j_gene: TRBJ2-1

CDR3aa: CASTSWEVAGGEQFF
CDR3nt: TGTGCCAGTACCTCGTGGGAGGTAGCGGGGGGTGAGCAGTTCTTC
v_gene: TRBV19
len: 15
abundance: many
d_gene: TRBD2
j_gene: TRBJ2-1

CDR3aa: CASSPSGPTDTQYF
CDR3nt: TGTGCCAGCAGCCCTAGCGGACCCACAGATACGCAGTATTTT
v_gene: TRBV12-3/TRBV12-4
len: 14
abundance: .
d_gene: TRBD2
j_gene: TRBJ2-3

CDR3aa: CSARDWSSGANVLTF
CDR3nt: TGCAGCGCCCGGGACTGGAGCTCTGGGGCCAACGTCCTGACTTTC
v_gene: TRBV29-1
len: 15
abundance: .
d_gene: .
j_gene: TRBJ2-6

CDR3aa: CASSQDRVHTQYF
CDR3nt: TGCGCCAGCAGCCAGGACAGGGTCCATACGCAGTATTTT
v_gene: TRBV4-3
len: 13
abundance: .
d_gene: TRBD1
j_gene: TRBJ2-3

CDR3aa: CASSRERGDTGELFF
CDR3nt: TGTGCCAGCAGCCGAGAGCGGGGGGACACCGGGGAGCTGTTTTTT
v_gene: TRBV6-5
len: 15
abundance: many
d_gene: TRBD2
j_gene: TRBJ2-2

CDR3aa: CAWSTGVGSYGYTF
CDR3nt: TGTGCCTGGAGTACAGGGGTCGGGTCTTATGGCTACACCTTC
v_gene: TRBV30
len: 14
abundance: many
d_gene: TRBD1
j_gene: TRBJ1-2

CDR3aa: CSARRDKTYEQYF
CDR3nt: TGCAGTGCTAGGCGGGACAAAACCTACGAGCAGTACTTC
v_gene: TRBV20-1
len: 13
abundance: many
d_gene: .
j_gene: TRBJ2-7

CDR3aa: CASSVQGTEAFF
CDR3nt: TGTGCCAGCTCAGTACAGGGGACTGAAGCTTTCTTT
v_gene: TRBV18
len: 12
abundance: many
d_gene: TRBD1
j_gene: TRBJ1-1

CDR3aa: CASSPAHRADGYTF
CDR3nt: TGTGCCAGCAGCCCGGCCCACAGGGCAGATGGCTACACCTTC
v_gene: TRBV7-9
len: 14
abundance: many
d_gene: .
j_gene: TRBJ1-2

CDR3aa: CSAPVGTPYNEQFF
CDR3nt: TGCAGCGCCCCAGTGGGGACCCCCTACAATGAGCAGTTCTTC
v_gene: TRBV29-1
len: 14
abundance: few
d_gene: .
j_gene: TRBJ2-1

CDR3aa: CASPNREQYF
CDR3nt: TGTGCCAGCCCCAACCGCGAGCAGTACTTC
v_gene: TRBV6-5
len: 10
abundance: .
d_gene: .
j_gene: TRBJ2-7

CDR3aa: CAWSANRGYEQYF
CDR3nt: TGTGCCTGGAGCGCGAACAGGGGGTACGAGCAGTACTTC
v_gene: TRBV30
len: 13
abundance: .
d_gene: TRBD1
j_gene: TRBJ2-7

CDR3aa: CASSHRAANYGYTF
CDR3nt: TGTGCCAGCAGCCATCGAGCAGCTAACTATGGCTACACCTTC
v_gene: TRBV3-1
len: 14
abundance: few
d_gene: .
j_gene: TRBJ1-2

CDR3aa: CASNSLKDTEAFF
CDR3nt: TGTGCCAGCAATTCCCTAAAGGACACTGAAGCTTTCTTT
v_gene: TRBV6-4
len: 13
abundance: few
d_gene: .
j_gene: TRBJ1-1